This paragraph reports one T cell receptor (beta chain). Its target is not known. Patients with autoimmune history or systemic immunosuppression were excluded. This specimen comes from a study of OX40 agonist ivuxolimab in advanced cancers. About the study: Ivuxolimab was delivered to patients intravenously every 2 weeks at doses spanning 0.01 to 10 mg/kg. Notes on the study in general: Researchers report that CD8+ T cells had, on average, more expanded clones than CD4+. Some nonresponders additionally presented with little normalized T-cell clonal expansion.

TCRdb's table, derived via immunoSEQ multiplex PCR, lists solely in-frame clones and lacks some. Of more than 50,000 clones listed, about 86% are singletons. Trimming took off 3 bases at V and 4 bases at J, with 9 bases between the two ends. The CDR3 sequence is 13 residues long. The germline V gene has CDR1 SGHRS and CDR2 YFSETQ. This chain joins TRBV5-1 and TRBJ2-3; D might be TRBD1 (6 bases). Sample: CD4+ or CD8+ T cells sorted from blood, taken in a trial of the OX40 agonist ivuxolimab. The clonotype originates from an adult with an advanced solid tumor such as melanoma, head and neck, liver or kidney cancer. CDR3 in amino acids: CASSSQGSDTQYF. In nucleotides, the CDR3 is TGCGCCAGCAGCTCCCAGGGGTCAGATACGCAGTATTTT. Full variable domain (missing parts from reference TRBV5-1 and TRBJ2-3): KAGVTQTPRYLIKTRGQQVTLSCSPISGHRSVSWYQQTPGQGLQFLFEYFSETQRNKGNFPGRFSGRQFSNSRSEMNVSTLELGDSALYLCASSSQGSDTQYFGPGTRLTVL.